This is a list of T cell receptor beta chains from one sample in a study of T cells in Graves' hyperthyroidism and ophthalmopathy. TCRdb reanalysed the multiplex PCR reads using MiXCR and keeps one entry per CDR3 protein. The sample yields about 480,000 distinct CDR3 sequences, about 22% seen once. Sequencing was performed on blood. The receptor source for this set is a woman in her seventies with Graves' ophthalmopathy. Each CDR3 is given with its conserved first and last residue. D genes are given only for firm matches. Not every row has a clone size; where given, it reads once, few, many or a size class.

J gene: TRBJ1-3
V gene: TRBV2
clone size: few
D gene: TRBD1
CDR3 protein: CASSARDRNTIYF
CDR3 DNA: TGTGCCAGCAGTGCTCGGGACAGGAACACCATATATTTT

J gene: TRBJ1-2
V gene: TRBV6-4
clone size: few
D gene: TRBD1
CDR3 protein: CASRGQGSGYTF
CDR3 DNA: TGTGCCAGCAGAGGACAGGGCTCTGGCTACACCTTC

J gene: TRBJ1-1
V gene: TRBV6-6
clone size: few
D gene: TRBD1
CDR3 protein: CASSYPKTSTGRTEAFF
CDR3 DNA: TGTGCCAGCAGTTACCCAAAAACCTCGACAGGGCGCACTGAAGCTTTCTTT

J gene: TRBJ2-1
V gene: TRBV7-8
clone size: .
D gene: TRBD2
CDR3 protein: CASSLARPSGRRNEQFF
CDR3 DNA: TGTGCCAGCAGCTTAGCCCGCCCTAGCGGGAGACGGAATGAGCAGTTCTTC

J gene: TRBJ1-2
V gene: TRBV20-1
clone size: .
D gene: .
CDR3 protein: CSARDRARLYGYTF
CDR3 DNA: TGCAGTGCTAGAGATCGGGCCAGACTCTATGGCTACACCTTC

J gene: TRBJ2-7
V gene: TRBV7-2
clone size: few
D gene: .
CDR3 protein: CASSTDRGSYEQYF
CDR3 DNA: TGTGCCAGCAGCACAGATAGGGGGTCGTACGAGCAGTACTTC

J gene: TRBJ1-6
V gene: TRBV5-1
clone size: .
D gene: .
CDR3 protein: CASSPAQDRLGSPLHF
CDR3 DNA: TGCGCCAGCAGCCCGGCACAGGACCGGCTAGGCTCACCCCTCCACTTT

J gene: TRBJ2-1
V gene: TRBV20-1
clone size: few
D gene: TRBD2
CDR3 protein: CSAKRGRPYNEQFF
CDR3 DNA: TGCAGTGCTAAGCGGGGTAGGCCCTACAATGAGCAGTTCTTC

J gene: TRBJ2-7
V gene: TRBV19
clone size: .
D gene: TRBD1
CDR3 protein: CASRGTGLNYEQYF
CDR3 DNA: TGTGCCAGTAGAGGGACAGGGCTAAACTACGAGCAGTACTTC

J gene: TRBJ2-1
V gene: TRBV7-2
clone size: .
D gene: TRBD1
CDR3 protein: CASSPYRGAHNEQFF
CDR3 DNA: TGTGCCAGCAGCCCCTACAGGGGTGCTCACAATGAGCAGTTCTTC

J gene: TRBJ2-2
V gene: TRBV19
clone size: once
D gene: .
CDR3 protein: CASSMYQGLNTGELFF
CDR3 DNA: TGTGCCAGTAGTATGTATCAGGGGCTTAACACCGGGGAGCTGTTTTTT

J gene: TRBJ2-5
V gene: TRBV3-1
clone size: few
D gene: .
CDR3 protein: CASSQGNTEETQYF
CDR3 DNA: TGTGCCAGCAGCCAAGGAAATACGGAGGAGACCCAGTACTTC

J gene: TRBJ1-1
V gene: TRBV12-3/TRBV12-4
clone size: many
D gene: .
CDR3 protein: CASSLFGTPEAFF
CDR3 DNA: TGTGCCAGCAGTTTATTCGGGACCCCTGAAGCTTTCTTT

J gene: TRBJ2-2
V gene: TRBV28
clone size: many
D gene: TRBD2
CDR3 protein: CASSLVAGTTGELFF
CDR3 DNA: TGTGCCAGCAGTTTGGTAGCGGGCACCACCGGGGAGCTGTTTTTT

J gene: TRBJ1-1
V gene: TRBV30
clone size: many
D gene: TRBD1
CDR3 protein: CAWTVGDRGPFF
CDR3 DNA: TGTGCCTGGACCGTCGGAGACAGGGGACCTTTCTTT

J gene: TRBJ2-5
V gene: TRBV12-5
clone size: many
D gene: TRBD2
CDR3 protein: CASGLVRLGAGGPKETQYF
CDR3 DNA: TGTGCTAGTGGTTTGGTACGGTTAGGGGCGGGAGGGCCGAAAGAGACCCAGTACTTC

J gene: TRBJ1-3
V gene: TRBV6-5
clone size: few
D gene: .
CDR3 protein: CASSYDSSGNTIYF
CDR3 DNA: TGTGCCAGCAGTTACGACAGCTCTGGAAACACCATATATTTT

J gene: TRBJ2-1
V gene: TRBV20-1
clone size: few
D gene: .
CDR3 protein: CSALGFFGGYNEQFF
CDR3 DNA: TGCAGTGCCTTGGGGTTTTTTGGGGGCTACAATGAGCAGTTCTTC

J gene: TRBJ2-7
V gene: TRBV20-1
clone size: few
D gene: TRBD2
CDR3 protein: CSAGGLAGEQYF
CDR3 DNA: TGCAGTGCTGGGGGACTAGCGGGCGAGCAGTACTTC

J gene: TRBJ2-6
V gene: TRBV9
clone size: .
D gene: .
CDR3 protein: CASSVGGSSGANVLTF
CDR3 DNA: TGTGCCAGCAGCGTAGGAGGGAGCTCTGGGGCCAACGTCCTGACTTTC

J gene: TRBJ1-6
V gene: TRBV5-1
clone size: .
D gene: .
CDR3 protein: CASSSQGNNSPLHF
CDR3 DNA: TGCGCCAGCAGCTCACAGGGAAATAATTCACCCCTCCACTTT

J gene: TRBJ1-4
V gene: TRBV3-1
clone size: few
D gene: .
CDR3 protein: CASSSSGLAGGFEKLFF
CDR3 DNA: TGTGCCAGCAGCTCTTCGGGACTAGCGGGAGGTTTTGAAAAACTGTTTTTT

J gene: TRBJ1-4
V gene: TRBV5-1
clone size: .
D gene: .
CDR3 protein: CASSPGPGGEKLFF
CDR3 DNA: TGCGCCAGCAGCCCCGGGCCGGGTGGGGAAAAACTGTTTTTT

J gene: TRBJ2-7
V gene: TRBV7-2
clone size: .
D gene: .
CDR3 protein: CASSPPSSHEQYF
CDR3 DNA: TGTGCCAGCAGCCCACCTAGCAGCCACGAGCAGTACTTC

J gene: TRBJ1-4
V gene: TRBV5-4
clone size: once
D gene: .
CDR3 protein: CASAPQGKNEKLFF
CDR3 DNA: TGTGCCAGCGCACCCCAGGGAAAAAATGAAAAACTGTTTTTT

J gene: TRBJ2-5
V gene: TRBV7-6
clone size: .
D gene: .
CDR3 protein: CASSLLAQETQYF
CDR3 DNA: TGTGCCAGCAGCTTATTAGCTCAAGAGACCCAGTACTTC

J gene: TRBJ2-6
V gene: TRBV19
clone size: .
D gene: .
CDR3 protein: CASSMFSGANVLTF
CDR3 DNA: TGTGCCAGTAGTATGTTTTCTGGGGCCAACGTCCTGACTTTC

J gene: TRBJ1-1
V gene: TRBV7-9
clone size: few
D gene: .
CDR3 protein: CASSLESGPAFF
CDR3 DNA: TGTGCCAGCAGCTTAGAATCAGGGCCAGCTTTCTTT

J gene: TRBJ2-7
V gene: TRBV2
clone size: many
D gene: .
CDR3 protein: CASSVGTLYEQYF
CDR3 DNA: TGTGCCAGCAGTGTAGGTACTCTCTACGAGCAGTACTTC

J gene: TRBJ2-6
V gene: TRBV6-5
clone size: few
D gene: .
CDR3 protein: CASSYTRGGSGANVLTF
CDR3 DNA: TGTGCCAGCAGTTACACTCGGGGCGGCTCTGGGGCCAACGTCCTGACTTTC

J gene: TRBJ2-7
V gene: TRBV7-9
clone size: .
D gene: .
CDR3 protein: CASSLGGADYEQYF
CDR3 DNA: TGTGCCAGCAGCTTAGGGGGGGCGGACTACGAGCAGTACTTC

J gene: TRBJ2-1
V gene: TRBV6-1
clone size: few
D gene: .
CDR3 protein: CASNGGAGGYNEQFF
CDR3 DNA: TGTGCCAGCAATGGGGGCGCGGGCGGTTACAATGAGCAGTTCTTC

J gene: TRBJ2-3
V gene: TRBV28
clone size: many
D gene: TRBD2
CDR3 protein: CASSFSVEGGRTDTQYF
CDR3 DNA: TGTGCCAGCAGTTTTAGTGTAGAGGGAGGGCGCACAGATACGCAGTATTTT

J gene: TRBJ2-5
V gene: TRBV6-4
clone size: .
D gene: TRBD2
CDR3 protein: CASTYGAGEETQYF
CDR3 DNA: TGTGCCAGCACCTACGGGGCGGGAGAAGAGACCCAGTACTTC

J gene: TRBJ1-2
V gene: TRBV5-1
clone size: many
D gene: .
CDR3 protein: CASSGRLRGDHGYTF
CDR3 DNA: TGCGCCAGCAGCGGGCGTCTACGAGGTGATCATGGCTACACCTTC

J gene: TRBJ1-6
V gene: TRBV6-1
clone size: .
D gene: .
CDR3 protein: CAVETDYNSPLHF
CDR3 DNA: TGTGCCGTGGAGACAGACTATAATTCACCCCTCCACTTT

J gene: TRBJ2-7
V gene: TRBV2
clone size: many
D gene: TRBD2
CDR3 protein: CASSGGTSVYEQYF
CDR3 DNA: TGTGCCAGCAGTGGGGGGACTAGCGTGTACGAGCAGTACTTC

J gene: TRBJ1-5
V gene: TRBV28
clone size: many
D gene: .
CDR3 protein: CASSVQGYNQPQHF
CDR3 DNA: TGTGCCAGCAGCGTCCAGGGATACAATCAGCCCCAGCATTTT

J gene: TRBJ2-5
V gene: TRBV28
clone size: .
D gene: TRBD2
CDR3 protein: CASSIIAGETQYF
CDR3 DNA: TGTGCCAGCAGTATAATAGCGGGAGAGACCCAGTACTTC

J gene: TRBJ2-6
V gene: TRBV12-3/TRBV12-4
clone size: many
D gene: TRBD1
CDR3 protein: CASSPLGQGRSNGANVLTF
CDR3 DNA: TGTGCCAGCAGTCCATTGGGACAGGGTCGAAGTAATGGGGCCAACGTCCTGACTTTC

J gene: TRBJ2-6
V gene: TRBV6-2/TRBV6-3
clone size: many
D gene: .
CDR3 protein: CASTNDQLGHFSGANVLTF
CDR3 DNA: TGTGCCAGCACCAACGACCAGCTGGGACACTTCTCTGGGGCCAACGTCCTGACTTTC

J gene: TRBJ1-1
V gene: TRBV27
clone size: few
D gene: .
CDR3 protein: CASSLTGTPIGAFF
CDR3 DNA: TGTGCCAGCAGTTTAACCGGGACTCCCATTGGGGCTTTCTTT

J gene: TRBJ1-2
V gene: TRBV28
clone size: many
D gene: TRBD1
CDR3 protein: CASSSWTGGSVFYGYTF
CDR3 DNA: TGTGCCAGCAGTTCCTGGACAGGGGGTTCGGTCTTCTATGGCTACACCTTC

J gene: TRBJ2-7
V gene: TRBV20-1
clone size: few
D gene: TRBD2
CDR3 protein: CSASRLASSYEQYF
CDR3 DNA: TGCAGTGCTTCTCGACTAGCCAGCTCCTACGAGCAGTACTTC

J gene: TRBJ1-1
V gene: TRBV28
clone size: many
D gene: .
CDR3 protein: CASSSDGQRAFF
CDR3 DNA: TGTGCCAGCAGTTCCGATGGACAGAGGGCTTTCTTT

J gene: TRBJ2-7
V gene: TRBV6-2/TRBV6-3
clone size: .
D gene: .
CDR3 protein: CASSRGPSYEQYF
CDR3 DNA: TGTGCCAGCAGCCGAGGGCCCTCCTACGAGCAGTACTTC

J gene: TRBJ2-1
V gene: TRBV20-1
clone size: .
D gene: TRBD2
CDR3 protein: CSARFSSGAYNEQFF
CDR3 DNA: TGCAGTGCTCGATTCTCTAGCGGAGCGTACAATGAGCAGTTCTTC

J gene: TRBJ2-7
V gene: TRBV20-1
clone size: few
D gene: TRBD1
CDR3 protein: CSAGDRDRGYEQYF
CDR3 DNA: TGCAGTGCTGGAGACCGGGACAGGGGTTACGAGCAGTACTTC

J gene: TRBJ2-3
V gene: TRBV7-3
clone size: few
D gene: .
CDR3 protein: CASSPVGGTDTQYF
CDR3 DNA: TGTGCCAGCAGCCCGGTAGGGGGCACAGATACGCAGTATTTT